This T cell receptor (beta chain) was identified in a study of cytomegalovirus exposure and HLA in healthy donors. Study observations and caveats: Many donors carried some public TCRs, although rarity characterized most TCR sequences. Cytomegalovirus association was listed for 164 TCR beta chains. Among donors in an Asian-associated ancestry cluster, a later analysis reportedly found fewer N-insertions than the approximately 670-donor mean.

Regarding this clone: Its antigen is unknown.

It was with 60 Vbeta and 13 Jbeta primers that the PCR ran. Clones were read by immunoSEQ multiplex PCR, and TCRdb kept only the in-frame ones, dropping some. Here the sample spans more than 150,000 clones, around 80% being singletons. The receptor comes from a girl aged 10 to 17 in good health and CMV-seropositive. Sequencing was carried out using PBMCs.

CDR3 sequence reads: CASSLAQGTDTQYF. CDR3 nucleotides: TGTGCCAGCAGCTTAGCGCAGGGCACAGATACGCAGTATTTT. The gene calls are TRBV7-9 and TRBJ2-3; D gene unclear. This CDR3 spans 14 amino acids. CDR1 and CDR2 (germline): SEHNR, FQNEAQ (reference sequence). Trimming took off 0 bases at V and 1 base at J, with 5 bases between the two ends.